A selection of T cell receptor beta chains follows, all from one sample in a study of beta chain features in type 1 diabetes. Method: immunoSEQ multiplex PCR; TCRdb's copy keeps in-frame clones and lacks some. Counted here are some 63,000 clones, nearly 50% occurring once; the ten biggest clones make up around 0.72%. The sample taken for sequencing was central memory CD4+ T cells from blood. All receptors derive from a man aged 25 to 40 with type 1 diabetes. CDR3s include the opening cysteine and the closing phenylalanine or tryptophan. A D gene is named only where the DNA matches it firmly. Only part of the rows carry a size: once, few, many, or a class if the clone is expanded.

.,TRBJ1-2,TRBV25-1,.,TGTGCCAGCAGTGAATTTGGCGCAGGGTTGTATGGCTACACCTTC,CASSEFGAGLYGYTF
.,TRBJ2-1,TRBV15,.,TGTGCCACCAGCAGAGGCGGGACCTCCTACAATGAGCAGTTCTTC,CATSRGGTSYNEQFF
.,TRBJ2-1,TRBV7-9,once,TGTGCCAGCAGCTCCGACCCCGCTTCTAGCTCCTACAATGAGCAGTTCTTC,CASSSDPASSSYNEQFF
.,TRBJ2-3,TRBV10-2,.,TGCGCCAGCAGTGAGTCGATGGGGCCAAGGACGCAGTATTTT,CASSESMGPRTQYF
TRBD1,TRBJ2-2,TRBV7-2,.,TGTGCCAGCAGCCCAGGGGGCTTGGACACCGGGGAGCTGTTTTTT,CASSPGGLDTGELFF
.,TRBJ2-7,TRBV27,.,TGTGCCAGCAGTTTTTTCGGGACACCTCAACCCTACGAGCAGTACTTC,CASSFFGTPQPYEQYF
.,TRBJ2-5,TRBV5-6,once,TGTGCCAGCAGCTTAGTGGGCCTCGGGAACACCCAGTACTTC,CASSLVGLGNTQYF
TRBD1,TRBJ1-3,TRBV7-8,.,TGTGCCAGCAGCTTACTGGACAGGACTATCTCTGGAAACACCATATATTTT,CASSLLDRTISGNTIYF
TRBD2,TRBJ2-3,TRBV5-1,.,TGCGCCAGCACATACGGGACTAGCGGGAGGTCAGATACGCAGTATTTT,CASTYGTSGRSDTQYF
.,TRBJ2-5,TRBV11-3,.,TGTGCCAGCAGCTTAGAACCTCCGGGTTCGTCGGGAGAGACCCAGTACTTC,CASSLEPPGSSGETQYF
TRBD2,TRBJ2-1,TRBV10-1,.,TGCGCCAGCAGTGACCCGGGACTAGGTACCCATGAGCAGTTCTTC,CASSDPGLGTHEQFF
TRBD2,TRBJ2-2,TRBV19,few,TGTGCCAGTAATTTAGCGGGGAACACCGGGGAGCTGTTTTTT,CASNLAGNTGELFF
TRBD1,TRBJ2-1,TRBV10-3,.,TGTGCCATCAGCCCACCTGGGACAGTTAACAATGAGCAGTTCTTC,CAISPPGTVNNEQFF
.,TRBJ2-7,TRBV7-2,.,TGTGCCAGCAGCCTTTACGGACAGCCTATCTACGAGCAGTACTTC,CASSLYGQPIYEQYF
TRBD2,TRBJ2-3,TRBV11-2,.,TGTGCCAGCAGTCGGGGTAGCGCGGGAGTTAGCACAGATACGCAGTATTTT,CASSRGSAGVSTDTQYF
.,TRBJ2-6,TRBV29-1,.,TGCAGCGTTGTTCAGGGTACCTCTGGGGCCAACGTCCTGACTTTC,CSVVQGTSGANVLTF
.,TRBJ2-1,TRBV6-1,.,TGTGCCAGCACCCAAGGAAGGGGTAGGAATGAGCAGTTCTTC,CASTQGRGRNEQFF
TRBD2,TRBJ2-3,TRBV5-1,once,TGCGCCAGCAGCGGGGGACTAGCGGAAAACACAGATACGCAGTATTTT,CASSGGLAENTDTQYF
TRBD1,TRBJ2-7,TRBV6-1,few,TGTGCCAGCAGTTACAGGGGTGAGCAGTACTTC,CASSYRGEQYF
.,TRBJ1-4,TRBV29-1,few,TGCAGCGTTGCCCCACAGGGTCGAGAAAAACTGTTTTTT,CSVAPQGREKLFF
TRBD2,TRBJ2-3,TRBV4-2,few,TGTGCCAGCAGCCAAGGGGCGGGGGGGCCAATAGATACGCAGTATTTT,CASSQGAGGPIDTQYF
TRBD1,TRBJ1-2,TRBV5-4,.,TGTGCCAGCAGCCGACAGGGTTCCTATGGCTACACCTTC,CASSRQGSYGYTF
TRBD2,TRBJ2-5,TRBV6-1,.,TGTGCCAGCCGGGGGGGCCAAGAGACCCAGTACTTC,CASRGGQETQYF
TRBD1,TRBJ1-2,TRBV5-1,.,TGCGCCAGCAGCTTGGCCGGGACAGGGGCGAACTATGGCTACACCTTC,CASSLAGTGANYGYTF
.,TRBJ2-3,TRBV29-1,.,TGCAGCGTTTCCCCATTCACAGATACGCAGTATTTT,CSVSPFTDTQYF
TRBD1,TRBJ1-2,TRBV19,once,TGTGCCAGTCACCCCGCCGGACAGGGATCAAGCTATGGCTACACCTTC,CASHPAGQGSSYGYTF
.,TRBJ2-3,TRBV11-2,.,TGTGCCAGCAGCTTAGGTGGGTCTAGCGCCCGCACAGATACGCAGTATTTT,CASSLGGSSARTDTQYF
.,TRBJ1-3,TRBV27,.,TGTGCCAGCAGTTTACTCCCGCCAGGGTCTGGAAACACCATATATTTT,CASSLLPPGSGNTIYF
TRBD2,TRBJ2-3,TRBV11-2,.,TGTGCCAGCAGCTTACGGGCGGGGGGCTCGTGGGATACGCAGTATTTT,CASSLRAGGSWDTQYF
.,TRBJ2-6,TRBV4-1,.,TGCGCCAGCAGCCAAGTAGAGTTGAACTCTGGGGCCAACGTCCTGACTTTC,CASSQVELNSGANVLTF